The 5 T cell receptor beta chains presented below share a single source sample, sequenced in a study of T cell repertoires in cytomegalovirus infection. In TCRdb, the reads were re-called with MiXCR into one record per CDR3 protein. The data contain some 700,000 distinct CDR3 sequences, approximately 34% of them singletons. The sample was PBMCs. Source of these receptors: a human donor in good health (CMV status not recorded). Some clones in this sample may be carry-over from other donors' samples.

The chain links TRBV28 to TRBJ2-2; D is uncertain. In germline, CDR1 is MDHEN, CDR2 SYDVKM. The CDR3 is 14 residues long. V was trimmed by 3 bases and J by 6 bases, leaving 11 bases between them. Here the CDR3 reads CASSFFRHAGELFF. CDR3 bases: TGTGCCAGCAGTTTTTTCAGGCACGCCGGGGAGCTGTTTTTT.

In this sample, this clonotype turned up once. The chain has TRBV7-9 and TRBJ2-5; D tentatively reads TRBD1 or TRBD2 (6 bases each). Between the trimmed V and J ends, which lost 2 bases and 5 bases, there was a span of 18 bases. The CDR3 runs to 16 residues. Germline V gene data show CDR1 as SEHNR and CDR2 as FQNEAQ (reference sequence). The DNA for the CDR3 is TGTGCCAGCAGCTTAACCTCTGGGGGGCCGGTGGAGACCCAGTACTTC. Translation: CASSLTSGGPVETQYF.

The rearrangement links TRBV20-1 to TRBJ2-2, with TRBD2 identical over 7 bases. CDR3 size: 17 residues. V dropped 0 bases and J dropped 6; count of bases not matched to a gene: 13. Germline CDR1 reads DFQATT; CDR2 reads SNEGSKA (reference sequence). CDR3 coding DNA: TGCAGTGCTAGAGATCTTCAAGGACTAGTAGGGGCCGGGGAGCTGTTTTTT. This translates into CSARDLQGLVGAGELFF.

There are many counts of this clonotype. The gene calls are TRBV6-1 and TRBJ2-7; 7 bases line up with TRBD1. This CDR3 contains 14 residues. Unmatched junction bases numbered 6, after V lost 6 bases and J lost 1 base. In germline, CDR1 is MNHNS, CDR2 SASEGT. The CDR3 DNA reads TGTGCCAGCAGACCCAAGGGGGCTTCCTACGAGCAGTACTTC. Its translation is CASRPKGASYEQYF.

The gene calls are TRBV5-1 and TRBJ1-2; 7 nucleotides align to TRBD1. J lost 8 bases, V lost 4 bases, and 17 bases had no gene match. This CDR3 has 16 amino acids. Germline assignment: CDR1 SGHRS and CDR2 YFSETQ. CDR3 loop: CASSRTGDRYYGGYTF. Written as DNA, the CDR3 is TGCGCCAGCAGCCGCACAGGGGACCGATACTATGGCGGCTACACCTTC.